What follows are 12 T cell receptor beta chains derived from one specimen sequenced in a study of T cells in tuberculosis. Repertoires were generated with immunoSEQ multiplex PCR, while TCRdb's copy carries only in-frame clones and drops some. In the table there are roughly 34,000 clones, about 90% of which are singletons. The sample comprised PBMCs. These receptors were collected from a donor under 30 with latent tuberculosis or without tuberculosis infection. Some clones in this sample may be carry-over from other donors' samples.

V gene TRBV5-1 combines with J gene TRBJ1-1; 7 nucleotides align to TRBD1. This CDR3 is built from 16 residues. The J segment lost 5 bases and the V segment lost 2 bases, leaving 12 bases of the junction unmatched. Germline V gene sequence: CDR1 SGHRS, CDR2 YFSETQ. CDR3 sequence: CASSFYSPGQRTEAFF. The CDR3 nucleotides read TGCGCCAGCAGCTTCTATTCACCGGGACAGCGAACTGAAGCTTTCTTT.

J is TRBJ2-7 and V is TRBV10-1; D gene ambiguous. V gave up 6 bases and J gave up 2 bases, with 14 bases separating them. CDR3 length equals 14 residues. Per the germline V gene, CDR1 is WNHNN and CDR2 is SYGVQD (reference sequence). The CDR3 loop is CASSQVPQAYEQYF. The DNA for the CDR3 is TGCGCCAGCAGCCAAGTTCCCCAGGCCTACGAGCAGTACTTC.

The CDR3 spells CASSESLHYYFYTEAFF. In DNA, the CDR3 is TGTGCCAGCAGTGAAAGTCTCCACTATTACTTTTACACTGAAGCTTTCTTT. The rearrangement joins TRBV6-1 to TRBJ1-1; D not certain. This CDR3 is built from 17 residues. V was clipped by 2 bases and J by 3 bases, with 19 bases between them. Germline V gene sequence: CDR1 MNHNS, CDR2 SASEGT.

V usage is TRBV5-1 and J usage is TRBJ2-3; 8 bases are a match to TRBD1. The CDR3 is made up of 15 amino acids. Germline-derived CDR1 and CDR2 are SGHRS and YFSETQ. V shed 6 bases, J shed 2 bases, and the junction held 8 bases outside the gene matches. The DNA for the CDR3 is TGCGCCAGCAATCTGGACAGGGTCAACACAGATACGCAGTATTTT. Protein: CASNLDRVNTDTQYF.

The rearrangement joins TRBV4-1 to TRBJ1-5, with TRBD1 matching 11 bases. V trimming: 0 bases; J trimming: 7 bases; junction bases outside the gene matches: 2. This CDR3 is built from 15 residues. Germline CDR1 is MGHRA and CDR2 is YSYEKL. The CDR3 DNA is TGCGCCAGCAGCCAAGAGTGGACAGGGGGCCAGCCCCAGCATTTT. Translation gives CASSQEWTGGQPQHF.

The J gene is TRBJ1-2, the V gene TRBV11-2; the match to TRBD1 covers 7 bases. This CDR3 has 13 residues. The germline gives CDR1 SGHAT, CDR2 FQNNGV. Trimming removed 5 bases from V and 4 bases from J; junction bases left unmatched: 4. The CDR3 spells CASSPGQSYGYTF. The CDR3, as DNA: TGTGCCAGCAGCCCGGGACAGAGCTATGGCTACACCTTC.

This chain joins TRBV27 and TRBJ1-1, with unresolved D. The V and J ends lost 7 bases and 0 bases respectively, with 12 bases between them. Germline CDR1 MNHEY, CDR2 SMNVEV (reference sequence). The CDR3 consists of 14 residues. The CDR3 nucleotides read TGTGCCAGCACCTCTCTGAGTGTGAACACTGAAGCTTTCTTT. Translation: CASTSLSVNTEAFF.

The V call is TRBV2, the J call TRBJ2-7, with 7 bases that match TRBD2. The CDR3 totals 10 residues. In germline, CDR1 is SNHLY, CDR2 FYNNEI. V was pared by 11 bases and J by 6 bases, with 4 bases of the junction left unmatched. CDR3 amino acids: CAGGEPEQYF. The CDR3 DNA sequence: TGTGCCGGGGGGGAACCCGAGCAGTACTTC.

The chain couples TRBV6-1 to TRBJ2-7; D unresolved. The germline CDR1 and CDR2 sequences are MNHNS and SASEGT. There are 13 residues in the CDR3. V lost 1 base, J lost 4 bases, and 8 bases lay in between. The CDR3 DNA reads as TGTGCCAGCAGTGAAGGTGGCTGGTACGAGCAGTACTTC. The encoded protein is CASSEGGWYEQYF.

V and J are TRBV5-1 and TRBJ1-2; D is possibly TRBD1 (6 bases). The CDR3 totals 14 residues. CDR1 is SGHRS and CDR2 is YFSETQ in the germline V gene. V was pared by 0 bases and J by 8 bases, with 14 bases between. In nucleotides, the CDR3 is TGCGCCAGCAGCTTGGCCTCAGCAGGGGAGGGCTACACCTTC. Translation: CASSLASAGEGYTF.

The chain has TRBV6-5 and TRBJ2-1; weak D call: TRBD2 (6 bases). Trimming pared 1 base from V and 9 bases from J, leaving 16 bases between. Germline V gene sequence: CDR1 MNHEY, CDR2 SVGAGI. This CDR3 region has 15 residues. The CDR3 sequence is CASSYFLPPEGEQFF. DNA for the CDR3: TGTGCCAGCAGTTACTTTCTCCCTCCGGAGGGTGAGCAGTTCTTC.

The J gene is TRBJ2-1, the V gene TRBV27, with 11 bases fitting TRBD1. The trim removed 4 bases at V and 4 bases at J, leaving 6 bases unmatched. The CDR3 consists of 16 residues. CDR1 is MNHEY and CDR2 is SMNVEV in the germline V gene (reference sequence). The CDR3 DNA sequence: TGTGCCAGCAGTTATAGGGGACAGGGGGTTTACAATGAGCAGTTCTTC. Its translation: CASSYRGQGVYNEQFF.